One sample yielded the 2 T cell receptor beta chains listed below, sequenced in a study of regulatory T cells in long-lasting Graves disease. Documented time point: newly diagnosed GD, antithyroid drugs for less than 3 months. There was RNA extracted from PBMCs, and the TCR library was made from it. CDR3-region Arm-PCR and iRepertoire HTBI primers produced the TCR beta libraries. TCRdb itself ran the multiplex PCR reads through MiXCR, one entry per CDR3 protein. The sample consists of under 300,000 distinct CDR3 sequences, 20% to 25% of them appearing once. The sequenced sample was peripheral blood mononuclear cells (PBMCs), obtained at new diagnosis, from a patient treated with antithyroid drugs. These receptors came from a female donor with Graves disease.

This clonotype has ten or more counts. The J gene is TRBJ1-1, the V gene TRBV11-1; no clear D. Trimming stripped 5 bases from V and 7 bases from J, with 17 bases between. Germline CDR1 SGHAT, CDR2 FQDESV (reference sequence). CDR3 length: 14 amino acids. CDR3 sequence (DNA): TGTGCCAGCAGCGAACGCCGGGCTCAGAGTGAAGCTTTCTTT. It translates to CASSERRAQSEAFF. The entire variable domain, with the rest obtained from reference TRBV11-1 and TRBJ1-1, is as follows: EAEVAQSPRYKITEKSQAVAFWCDPISGHATLYWYRQILGQGPELLVQFQDESVVDDSQLPKDRFSAERLKGVDSTLKIQPAELGDSAMYLCASSERRAQSEAFFGQGTRLTVV.

This clonotype has a count of ten or more. This rearrangement joins TRBV7-2 to TRBJ1-2, with D perhaps TRBD1 (6 bases). Germline CDR1 is SGHTA and CDR2 is FQGNSA. This CDR3 has 13 amino acids. Trimming cost V 8 bases and J 4 bases, with 14 bases left between them. This CDR3 reads CASSRDNLYGYTF. For the CDR3, the DNA is TGTGCCAGCTCCCGGGACAACCTCTATGGCTACACCTTC.